A selection of T cell receptor beta chains follows, all from one sample in a study of human T cells and chemical hapten exposure. TCRdb used MiXCR to reprocess the RACE reads, holding one entry per CDR3 protein. The repertoire includes almost 40,000 distinct CDR3 sequences, 6% to 9.5% of them detected once, and 1.3% sits in the top ten. The material sequenced was whole blood, taken in connection with sensitization to the hapten diphenylcyclopropenone (DPC). The receptor set was obtained from a woman in her forties or fifties with alopecia areata. Some clones in this sample may be carry-over from other donors' samples. The conserved cysteine and the conserved F or W are not part of the CDR3 here. Fields, in order: D gene, V gene, CDR3 protein. A D gene is named only where the DNA matches it firmly.

>TRBD2|TRBV7-2
ASTLRASGVTGELF
>TRBD1|TRBV5-1
ASSGTGYSYEQY
>.|TRBV13
ASSLRSWNSPLH
>TRBD1|TRBV27
ASTTGAQG
>.|TRBV11-2
ASSLQGQETQY
>TRBD2|TRBV27
ASNTGLAGGKNTGELF
>.|TRBV2
ASRDTPGGYT
>.|TRBV7-9
ASSLGVTEAF
>.|TRBV7-9
ASSLRGAETQY
>.|TRBV11-3
ASSLAGSRGELF
>TRBD2|TRBV7-9
ASSLGKAGAGAEQY
>.|TRBV12-3/TRBV12-4
ASSQRAQGTEAF
>TRBD2|TRBV20-1
SARVSAGGLSYEQY
>.|TRBV2
ASSAERLPGELF
>.|TRBV13
ASSLGQAEAF
>.|TRBV5-5
ASSFEQPQH
>.|TRBV30
AWTRTVSYEQY
>.|TRBV7-6
ASSPLAGKSYNEQF
>TRBD2|TRBV11-2
ASSSGLASNNEQF
>.|TRBV3-1
ASSPQGGTEAF
>TRBD1|TRBV7-6
ASSQGTGVAETQY
>.|TRBV28
ASEGNRGTEETQY
>.|TRBV11-3
ASSGGAGGRETAEQY